The 7 T cell receptor beta chains given below trace back to one sample, sequenced in a study of T cell clonality in common variable immunodeficiency. Libraries were prepared by immunoSEQ multiplex PCR; TCRdb keeps only in-frame clonotypes and omits some of them. The sample has 45,000 to 55,000 clones, none seen only once. The sequenced sample was peripheral blood mononuclear cells. The receptors originated from a person aged 18 to 75 in good health.

Ten or more counts support this clone. CDR3 DNA (partial): TGTGCCAGCAGCTTAGGCAGGAACACCGGGGAG. It specifies CASSLGRNTGE. From start to end, the CDR3 is CASSLGRNTGELFF. This chain uses TRBV7-2 with TRBJ2-2; D is uncertain. The read ends 3 residues early relative to the CDR3; the germline J gene fills the gap. In germline, CDR1 is SGHTA, CDR2 FQGNSA. V lost 1 base, J lost 1 base, and 4 bases lay in between. CDR3 size: 14 residues.

This clone was picked up many times. The read terminates 3 residues ahead of where the CDR3 ends, so the germline J gene completes it. The rearrangement uses TRBV20-1 and TRBJ2-1; 7 nucleotides match TRBD2. V trimming: 0 bases; J trimming: 6 bases; junction bases outside the gene matches: 11. The CDR3 length is 16 residues. The germline V gene encodes CDR1 DFQATT and CDR2 SNEGSKA (reference sequence). The CDR3 DNA, read in part, is TGCAGTGCTAGAGATGTCGGAGGCGGGAGATTCAATGAG. It yields the protein CSARDVGGGRFNE. The full-length CDR3 reads as CSARDVGGGRFNEQFF.

This clone was picked up many times. CDR3 in amino acids: CASIPGLAGVETQYF. The sequenced CDR3 bases are TGTGCCAGCATCCCCGGACTAGCGGGAGTGGAGACC. This chain uses TRBV6-2 or TRBV6-3 with TRBJ2-5, with 13 positions matching TRBD2. The missing CDR3 end, 3 residues past where the read stops, is filled in from the germline J gene. The CDR3 has 15 amino acids. Germline CDR1 reads MNHEY; CDR2 reads SVGEGT. V shed 7 bases, J shed 5 bases, and the junction held 7 bases outside the gene matches.

The sample holds many counts of this clone. The DNA ends 3 residues before the CDR3 does, and the rest of the CDR3 is filled in from the germline J gene. V and J are TRBV7-2 and TRBJ1-2; D unresolved. There are 11 residues in the CDR3. The V gene lost 5 bases and the J gene lost 7 bases, with 8 bases spanning the gap. Germline V CDR1 and CDR2: SGHTA, FQGNSA. The CDR3 here is CASSLEGGYTF. The DNA read from the CDR3 is TGTGCCAGCAGCCTTGAGGGTGGC.

This clone was observed many times. The read ends 3 residues before the CDR3 terminus; that terminus is restored from the germline J gene. The V gene is TRBV2, the J gene TRBJ2-2; D uncertain. V was shortened by 4 bases and J by 4 bases, with 13 bases between the two germline ends. This CDR3 is built from 15 residues. Germline lookup yields CDR1 SNHLY and CDR2 FYNNEI. Partial CDR3 DNA: TGTGCCAGCAGTGTACGACTGGCCCGCACCGGGGAG. The encoded protein is CASSVRLARTGE. The full CDR3 sequence reads CASSVRLARTGELFF. The variable domain in full, completed from reference TRBV2 and TRBJ2-2, reads EPEVTQTPSHQVTQMGQEVILRCVPISNHLYFYWYRQILGQKVEFLVSFYNNEISEKSEIFDDQFSVERPDGSNFTLKIRSTKLEDSAMYFCASSVRLARTGELFFGEGSRLTVL.

This clone was counted ten times or more. From the germline J gene comes the end of the CDR3, since the read stops 3 residues before it. The rearrangement uses TRBV12-3 or TRBV12-4 and TRBJ2-3, with 7 bases aligning to TRBD2. The J segment lost 5 bases and the V segment lost 5 bases, leaving 16 bases of the junction unmatched. This CDR3 spans 17 amino acids. CDR3 DNA (partial): TGTGCCAGCAGTCATCTGGGACTTCCCGGCGGGGGAGATACG. The encoded protein is CASSHLGLPGGGDT. The entire CDR3 protein is CASSHLGLPGGGDTQYF.

This clone showed up many times. With the read ending 3 residues before the CDR3 end, the germline J gene is used to fill in that end. The chain couples TRBV20-1 to TRBJ1-1; 7 bases match TRBD1. The CDR3 extends over 14 amino acids. In germline, CDR1 is DFQATT, CDR2 SNEGSKA (reference sequence). The part of the CDR3 DNA that was read is TGCAGTGCTGGAAGACAGGGTTTTGGCTTGTTG. Protein: CSAGRQGFGLL. The CDR3 in full is CSAGRQGFGLLAFF.